The source of this T cell receptor (beta chain) is a study of cytomegalovirus exposure and HLA in healthy donors. The study ran its PCR with 60 Vbeta and 13 Jbeta primers. Here immunoSEQ multiplex PCR was the method, and the copy in TCRdb shows in-frame clones only, minus some. The sample lists some 130,000 clones; around four fifths were seen once. V gave up 0 bases and J gave up 3 bases; unmatched junction bases: 7. The CDR3 is 16 amino acids. Germline V gene data show CDR1 as MNHEY and CDR2 as SVGAGI. This chain links TRBV6-5 with TRBJ1-2, with 7 nucleotides matching TRBD1. Sample: PBMCs. This receptor was taken from a woman aged 40 to 55 in good health and CMV-seronegative. CDR3 in amino acids: CASSYSFDRVDYGYTF. The CDR3 region has the DNA TGTGCCAGCAGTTACTCGTTCGACAGGGTAGACTATGGCTACACCTTC.